These 26 T cell receptor beta chains were all obtained from the same sample, sequenced in a study of T-cell reconstitution after alpha-beta-depleted transplantation in children. Unique molecular identifiers were used to barcode this TCRbeta library. TCRdb passed the PCR reads through MiXCR, listing each CDR3 protein once. The sample has around 960,000 distinct CDR3 sequences, roughly 31% seen once; the top ten hold over 25%. The sample was PBMCs, mostly from graft donor cells, taken 360 days after TCRalphabeta/CD19-depleted stem cell transplant. The origin of the receptors is a boy under two years old who had a stem cell transplant for SCID, so the T cells may come from the graft donor.

This clonotype has only a few counts. The chain uses TRBV12-3 or TRBV12-4 and TRBJ1-5, with 7 bases that match TRBD1. The CDR3 contains 14 residues. Germline trimming cut 6 bases from V and 5 bases from J; bases unmatched to any gene: 7. DNA of the CDR3: TGTGCCAGCAGCCCGACAGGGTTAGATCAGCCCCAGCATTTT. It codes for CASSPTGLDQPQHF.

The V gene is TRBV6-5, the J gene TRBJ2-7; perhaps TRBD1 as D (6 bases). This CDR3 is built from 16 residues. Trimming cost V 2 bases and J 5 bases, with 19 bases left between them. Germline V gives CDR1 MNHEY, CDR2 SVGAGI. The CDR3 sequence is CASSYTRPGAANEQYF. As DNA, the CDR3 is TGTGCCAGCAGTTACACGCGGCCAGGGGCGGCAAACGAGCAGTACTTC.

This rearrangement joins TRBV7-7 to TRBJ2-7; D is unclear. With 3 bases removed from V and 6 bases from J, the gap between germline ends came to 18 bases. The CDR3 spans 15 residues. CDR1 SSHAT and CDR2 FNYEAQ come from the germline V gene (reference sequence). CDR3 in DNA: TGTGCCAGCAGCTTGACGCGTCAGGCTTCAAGCGAGCAGTACTTC. Translation: CASSLTRQASSEQYF.

The chain links TRBV28 to TRBJ2-7, with 8 positions matching TRBD1. CDR3 length: 18 amino acids. V dropped 8 bases and J dropped 1; count of bases not matched to a gene: 19. CDR1 MDHEN and CDR2 SYDVKM come from the germline V gene. The CDR3 is CASWARGQDYGGSYEQYF. As DNA, the CDR3 is TGTGCCAGCTGGGCCCGGGGACAGGATTATGGAGGGTCCTACGAGCAGTACTTC. The full variable domain, rest sourced from reference TRBV28 and TRBJ2-7, is DVKVTQSSRYLVKRTGEKVFLECVQDMDHENMFWYRQDPGLGLRLIYFSYDVKMKEKGDIPEGYSVSREKKERFSLILESASTNQTSMYLCASWARGQDYGGSYEQYFGPGTRLTVT.

The chain links TRBV28 to TRBJ1-1; possibly TRBD1 for D (5 bases). The CDR3 length is 15 residues. V was shortened by 3 bases and J by 1 base, with 12 bases between the two germline ends. Germline loops: CDR1 MDHEN, CDR2 SYDVKM. CDR3 region: CASSLGQTENTEAFF. The CDR3, as DNA: TGTGCCAGCAGTTTGGGGCAGACAGAGAACACTGAAGCTTTCTTT.

V and J are TRBV12-3 or TRBV12-4 and TRBJ2-5; 11 bases map to TRBD2. The CDR3 extends over 17 amino acids. V dropped 0 bases and J dropped 4; count of bases not matched to a gene: 7. In DNA form, the CDR3 reads TGTGCCAGCAGTTTAGCGCGGCTAGCGGGGGGCTTAGAGACCCAGTACTTC. Translation gives CASSLARLAGGLETQYF.

This clonotype was counted between two and nine times. Written as DNA, the CDR3 is TGCGCCAGCAGCGGGTCGGGACAGGGTGTCTACGAGCAGTACTTC. Translation gives CASSGSGQGVYEQYF. V gene TRBV5-1 combines with J gene TRBJ2-7, with 9 bases lining up with TRBD1. The germline V gene encodes CDR1 SGHRS and CDR2 YFSETQ. V was clipped by 4 bases and J by 3 bases; unmatched bases: 8. The CDR3 length is 15 residues.

This clonotype occurred a few times. The chain uses TRBV12-3 or TRBV12-4 and TRBJ2-3; the D gene is possibly TRBD2 (6 bases). Trimming pared 6 bases from V and 0 bases from J, leaving 22 bases between. CDR3 length equals 18 residues. The CDR3 region is CASSIGPWRGTSTDTQYF. The CDR3 nucleotides read TGTGCCAGCAGCATAGGGCCCTGGCGGGGAACTAGCACAGATACGCAGTATTTT.

The sample holds a few counts of this clonotype. V gene TRBV7-2 combines with J gene TRBJ2-3; D ambiguous. Trimming shortened V by 4 bases and J by 4 bases, and 6 bases separated the two germline ends. The CDR3 runs 12 residues. From germline, CDR1 is SGHTA and CDR2 FQGNSA. In DNA, the CDR3 is TGTGCCAGCAGCTATAGGGCAGATACGCAGTATTTT. It yields the protein CASSYRADTQYF.

The V call is TRBV5-1, the J call TRBJ2-2; either TRBD1 or TRBD2 may fit D (5 bases each). The CDR3 has 14 amino acids. Looked up from germline, CDR1 is SGHRS and CDR2 is YFSETQ. V gave up 4 bases and J gave up 7 bases, with 14 bases separating them. CDR3 sequence (DNA): TGCGCCAGCAGCCCCCCGGGACCGGGCGGGGAGCTGTTTTTT. Its translation: CASSPPGPGGELFF. The whole variable domain, remainder taken from reference TRBV5-1 and TRBJ2-2, is KAGVTQTPRYLIKTRGQQVTLSCSPISGHRSVSWYQQTPGQGLQFLFEYFSETQRNKGNFPGRFSGRQFSNSRSEMNVSTLELGDSALYLCASSPPGPGGELFFGEGSRLTVL.

The chain couples TRBV6-2 or TRBV6-3 to TRBJ2-1; 9 nucleotides agree with TRBD1. The germline V gene encodes CDR1 MNHEY and CDR2 SVGEGT. This CDR3 is built from 17 residues. V was clipped by 5 bases and J by 7 bases; unmatched bases: 15. The CDR3 is CASSGRGTGTLGNEQFF. CDR3 nucleotide sequence: TGTGCCAGCAGTGGACGTGGGACAGGGACTCTGGGGAATGAGCAGTTCTTC.

A few counts support this clonotype. The chain employs TRBV3-1 and TRBJ2-1; no reliable D call. The ends were cut back, 1 base at V and 0 bases at J, with 16 bases in the middle. The germline CDR1 and CDR2 sequences are LGHDT and YNNKEL (reference sequence). This CDR3 spans 18 amino acids. The CDR3 nucleotides are TGTGCCAGCAGCCAAGGTTTCACTGGGGATAGCTCCTACAATGAGCAGTTCTTC. As protein: CASSQGFTGDSSYNEQFF.

This clonotype was recorded a few times. V usage is TRBV12-3 or TRBV12-4 and J usage is TRBJ2-5; D is perhaps TRBD2 (5 bases). Trimming removed 5 bases from V and 5 bases from J, with 12 bases in between. The CDR3 is 13 amino acids. CDR3 amino acids: CASSPAGGETQYF. CDR3 bases: TGTGCCAGCAGTCCCGCGGGTGGGGAGACCCAGTACTTC.

This clonotype was recorded a few times. The chain is built from TRBV29-1 and TRBJ2-2; D not certain. The CDR3 spans 12 residues. The V gene's germline CDR1 is SQVTM and CDR2 ANQGSEA. The V and J ends lost 6 bases and 0 bases respectively, with 5 bases between them. The DNA for the CDR3 is TGCAGCGTGGTTTCGAACACCGGGGAGCTGTTTTTT. As protein: CSVVSNTGELFF.

This clonotype was counted between two and nine times. The CDR3 sequence: CASSFLGGNEQFF. CDR3 sequence (DNA): TGTGCCAGCAGTTTCCTAGGAGGCAATGAGCAGTTCTTC. The chain recombines TRBV6-5 with TRBJ2-1; D is perhaps TRBD2 (5 bases). There are 13 residues in the CDR3. In germline, CDR1 is MNHEY, CDR2 SVGAGI. The V gene lost 4 bases and the J gene lost 6 bases, with 10 bases spanning the gap.

The chain links TRBV20-1 to TRBJ2-1; D possibly corresponds to TRBD1 (7 bases). CDR1 is DFQATT, CDR2 SNEGSKA, per germline (reference sequence). The length of the CDR3 is 12 residues. Between the trimmed V and J ends, which lost 6 bases and 10 bases, there was a span of 16 bases. DNA for the CDR3: TGCAGTGCACGCAGGGGGGTCTGGGAGCAGTTCTTC. Translation gives CSARRGVWEQFF.

Here the CDR3 DNA reads TGCGCCAGCAGTCTAATAAGTAGCGGGTACAATGAGCAGTTCTTC. Amino acid sequence: CASSLISSGYNEQFF. This chain connects TRBV4-3 to TRBJ2-1; 7 bases are a match to TRBD2. This CDR3 is built from 15 residues. CDR1 LGHNA and CDR2 YSLEER come from the germline V gene. The V gene end was trimmed by 6 bases and the J gene end by 4 bases; junction bases not matched to a gene: 9.

The chain carries TRBV11-2 and TRBJ2-7, with 7 positions matching TRBD1. The V gene end was trimmed by 2 bases and the J gene end by 3 bases; junction bases not matched to a gene: 10. Germline CDR1 reads SGHAT; CDR2 reads FQNNGV. This CDR3 has 16 amino acids. The CDR3 DNA reads TGTGCCAGCAGCTTACCCTCCACAGGGGTCCACTACGAGCAGTACTTC. It encodes CASSLPSTGVHYEQYF.

This clonotype was found a few times. The chain combines TRBV7-2 with TRBJ2-1, with 9 positions matching TRBD1. V gave up 5 bases and J gave up 10 bases; unmatched junction bases: 6. Germline CDR1 reads SGHTA; CDR2 reads FQGNSA. The CDR3 consists of 13 residues. The CDR3 region has the DNA TGTGCCAGCAGCGGGACAGGGTTTCTCGAGCAGTTCTTC. It codes for CASSGTGFLEQFF.

As for this clonotype: One end of the junction does not line up with germline, which may come from a read error. This chain links TRBV18 with TRBJ2-3; TRBD1 is a possible D gene (6 bases). The CDR3 is 17 amino acids. CDR1 KGHSH and CDR2 LQKENI come from the germline V gene. CDR3 nucleotide sequence: TGTGCCAGCTCCCCACGGACCACAGGGTGGGGCACAGATACGCAGTATTTT. Protein: CASSPRTTGWGTDTQYF.

In this sample, this clonotype turned up a few times. V and J are TRBV6-1 and TRBJ2-7; D is perhaps TRBD2 (7 bases). The V gene's germline CDR1 is MNHNS and CDR2 SASEGT. The CDR3 length is 15 residues. With 3 bases removed from V and 2 bases from J, the gap between germline ends came to 14 bases. The chain's CDR3 is CASSEGGGLTYEQYF. CDR3 coding DNA: TGTGCCAGCAGTGAGGGCGGGGGCCTCACCTACGAGCAGTACTTC.

This clonotype was detected only a few times. The rearrangement links TRBV29-1 to TRBJ1-5, with a weak D call TRBD1 (5 bases). This CDR3 has 13 residues. Looked up from germline, CDR1 is SQVTM and CDR2 is ANQGSEA. Trimming stripped 6 bases from V and 5 bases from J, with 14 bases between. CDR3 sequence: CSVAREGDQPQHF. The CDR3 bases are TGCAGCGTGGCCAGGGAGGGCGATCAGCCCCAGCATTTT.

Only a few counts were recorded for this clonotype. The V and J genes are TRBV4-1 and TRBJ2-1, with 8 bases aligning to TRBD1. Germline V lookup: CDR1 MGHRA, CDR2 YSYEKL. The CDR3 sequence is 16 residues long. With 3 bases clipped from V and 7 bases from J, the junction kept 11 bases outside the gene matches. CDR3 protein: CASSQTGVRGKNEQFF. In DNA, the CDR3 is TGCGCCAGCAGCCAGACAGGGGTCCGGGGTAAGAATGAGCAGTTCTTC.

The chain joins TRBV4-1 to TRBJ2-1; 7 bases match TRBD1. With V trimmed by 6 bases and J by 6 bases, 11 bases remained unmatched. The CDR3 totals 15 residues. Germline V gene data show CDR1 as MGHRA and CDR2 as YSYEKL. Written as DNA, the CDR3 is TGCGCCAGCAGGGGCCTGACAGGGATCGGCAATGAGCAGTTCTTC. It codes for CASRGLTGIGNEQFF.

The CDR3 loop is CASSLREAGEQYF. Written as DNA, the CDR3 is TGCGCCAGCAGCTTACGGGAGGCTGGCGAGCAGTACTTC. The chain uses TRBV5-1 and TRBJ2-7; TRBD2 matches at 7 bases. Germline trimming cut 2 bases from V and 6 bases from J; bases unmatched to any gene: 5. The CDR3 has 13 amino acids. The V gene's germline CDR1 is SGHRS and CDR2 YFSETQ.

The chain combines TRBV6-1 with TRBJ2-2, with 16 bases lining up with TRBD2. The germline CDR1 and CDR2 sequences are MNHNS and SASEGT. The CDR3 has 18 residues. V trimming: 11 bases; J trimming: 4 bases; junction bases outside the gene matches: 13. The CDR3 reads CAAARGLAGGPGTGELFF. The CDR3 nucleotides are TGTGCCGCAGCGCGGGGACTAGCGGGGGGGCCCGGCACCGGGGAGCTGTTTTTT.